The present T cell receptor (beta chain) was sequenced within a study of prognosis after radiotherapy for stage I lung cancer. Study-level information: In total, around 13 men and five to seven women took part as patients, aged roughly 53 to 84 with a median of approximately 69 years. Study results and caveats: Tumor-specific status of the expanded TCR clones was not determined in the analysis.

From genomic DNA, two-round multiplex PCR was used to amplify TCR beta CDR3. Used in first-round PCR were primers specific to each TRBV and TRBJ gene. TCRdb reprocessed the multiplex PCR reads via MiXCR and lists one record per CDR3 protein. This sample carries over 25,000 distinct CDR3 sequences, around 42% of them seen once, and the ten largest clones take about 15%. Details on this clonotype: Its antigen is as yet unknown.

CDR1 and CDR2 from the germline V gene are MDHEN and SYDVKM. The CDR3 is 15 amino acids. Trimming removed 10 bases from V and 13 bases from J, with 32 bases in between. This sequence was found in a donor over 45 with non-small cell lung cancer. This sequence joins TRBV28 and TRBJ2-7; tentatively, D is TRBD1 or TRBD2 (5 bases each). Sequences were derived from PBMCs, sampled before or after stereotactic body radiation therapy (not recorded which). CDR3: CATNRRWGLLSRHYF. In DNA form, the CDR3 reads TGTGCCACCAACCGGCGGTGGGGGTTGCTAAGTCGGCATTACTTC.